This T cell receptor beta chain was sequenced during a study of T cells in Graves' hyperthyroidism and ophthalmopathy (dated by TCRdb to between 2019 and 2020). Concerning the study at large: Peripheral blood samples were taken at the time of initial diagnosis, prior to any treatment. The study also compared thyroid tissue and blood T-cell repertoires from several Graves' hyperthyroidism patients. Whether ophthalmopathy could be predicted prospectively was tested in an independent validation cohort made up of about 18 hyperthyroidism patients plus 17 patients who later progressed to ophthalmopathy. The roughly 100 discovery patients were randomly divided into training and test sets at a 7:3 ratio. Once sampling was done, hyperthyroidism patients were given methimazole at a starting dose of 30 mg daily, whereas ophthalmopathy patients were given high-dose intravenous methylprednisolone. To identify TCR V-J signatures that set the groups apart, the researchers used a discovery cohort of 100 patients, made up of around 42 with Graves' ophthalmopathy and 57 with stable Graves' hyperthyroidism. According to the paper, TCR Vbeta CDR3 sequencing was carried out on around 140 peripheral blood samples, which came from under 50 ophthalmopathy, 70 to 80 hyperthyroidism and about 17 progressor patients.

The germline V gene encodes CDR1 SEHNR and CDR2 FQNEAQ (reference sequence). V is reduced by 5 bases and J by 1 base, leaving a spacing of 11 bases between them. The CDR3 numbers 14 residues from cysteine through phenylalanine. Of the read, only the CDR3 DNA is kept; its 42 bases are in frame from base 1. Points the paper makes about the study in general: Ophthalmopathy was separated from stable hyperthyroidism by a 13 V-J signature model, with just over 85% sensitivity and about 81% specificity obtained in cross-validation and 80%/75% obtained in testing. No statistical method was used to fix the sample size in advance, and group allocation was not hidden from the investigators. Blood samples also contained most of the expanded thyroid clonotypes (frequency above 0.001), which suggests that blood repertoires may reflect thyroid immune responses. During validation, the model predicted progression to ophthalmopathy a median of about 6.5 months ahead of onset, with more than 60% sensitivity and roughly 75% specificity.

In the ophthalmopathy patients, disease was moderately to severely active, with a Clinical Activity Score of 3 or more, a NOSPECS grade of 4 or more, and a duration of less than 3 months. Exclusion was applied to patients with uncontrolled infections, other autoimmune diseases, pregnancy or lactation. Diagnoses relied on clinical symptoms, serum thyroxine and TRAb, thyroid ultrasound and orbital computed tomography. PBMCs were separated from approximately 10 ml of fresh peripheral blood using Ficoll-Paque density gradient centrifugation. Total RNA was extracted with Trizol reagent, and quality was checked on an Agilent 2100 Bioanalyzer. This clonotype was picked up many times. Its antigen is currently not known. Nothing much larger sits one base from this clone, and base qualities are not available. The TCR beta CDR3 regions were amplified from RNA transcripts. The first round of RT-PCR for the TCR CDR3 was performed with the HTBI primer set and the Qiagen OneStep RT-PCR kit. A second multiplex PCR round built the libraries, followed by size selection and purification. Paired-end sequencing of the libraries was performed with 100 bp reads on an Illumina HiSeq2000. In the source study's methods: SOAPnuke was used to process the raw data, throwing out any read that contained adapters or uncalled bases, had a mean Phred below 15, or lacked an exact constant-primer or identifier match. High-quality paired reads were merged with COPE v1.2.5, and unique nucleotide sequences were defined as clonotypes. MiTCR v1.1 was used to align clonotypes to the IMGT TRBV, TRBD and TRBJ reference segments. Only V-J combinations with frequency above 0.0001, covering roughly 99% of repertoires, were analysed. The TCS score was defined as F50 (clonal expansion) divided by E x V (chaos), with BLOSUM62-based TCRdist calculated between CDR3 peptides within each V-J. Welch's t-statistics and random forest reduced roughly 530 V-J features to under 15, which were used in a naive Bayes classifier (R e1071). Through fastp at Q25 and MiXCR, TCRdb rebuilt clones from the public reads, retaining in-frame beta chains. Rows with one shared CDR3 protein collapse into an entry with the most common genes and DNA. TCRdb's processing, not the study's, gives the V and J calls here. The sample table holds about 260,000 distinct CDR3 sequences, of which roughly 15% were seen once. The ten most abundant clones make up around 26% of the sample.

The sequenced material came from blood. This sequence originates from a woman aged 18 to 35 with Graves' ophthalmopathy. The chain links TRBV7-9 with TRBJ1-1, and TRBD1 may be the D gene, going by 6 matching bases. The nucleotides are TGTGCCAGCAGCCCTGGGGGCCCGAACACTGAAGCTTTCTTT. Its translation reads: CASSPGGPNTEAFF.